The 8 T cell receptor beta chains below were found in one sample sequenced in a study of T cell responses to AZD1222 COVID-19 vaccine. Some clones are missing from TCRdb's copy, which holds only in-frame ones; the method was immunoSEQ multiplex PCR. This sample has 110,000 or so clones, with around 89% found just once. The sequencing here drew on peripheral blood, taken on day 0 of AZD1222 vaccination. The receptors were gathered from an adult in good health.

The chain uses TRBV6-1 and TRBJ1-1, with D possibly being TRBD1 (5 bases). Germline values: CDR1 MNHNS, CDR2 SASEGT. V was trimmed by 3 bases and J by 0 bases, leaving 11 bases between them. The CDR3 spans 15 residues. The CDR3 protein is CASSEAGRMNTEAFF. The CDR3 nucleotides read TGTGCCAGCAGTGAGGCAGGGAGAATGAACACTGAAGCTTTCTTT.

The CDR3 DNA sequence: TGTGCCACCAGCATGGGACAGGGAGACACCGGGGAGCTGTTTTTT. Amino acid sequence: CATSMGQGDTGELFF. V and J are TRBV15 and TRBJ2-2, with 9 bases aligning to TRBD1. CDR3 size: 15 residues. Germline V gene data show CDR1 as LNHNV and CDR2 as YYDKDF (reference sequence). Trimming took 4 bases from V and 3 from J; bases not matched to a gene: 3.

J is TRBJ2-7 and V is TRBV6-2 or TRBV6-3; TRBD1 is a possible D gene (6 bases). CDR1 and CDR2 (germline): MNHEY, SVGEGT. V was cut by 5 bases and J by 1 base, with 12 bases left in between. CDR3 size: 14 residues. The CDR3 loop reads CASSDGTPSYEQYF. The DNA of the CDR3 is TGTGCCAGCAGTGATGGGACACCTTCCTACGAGCAGTACTTC.

The DNA of the CDR3 is TGCAGCGCCGGACAGCCCACAGATACGCAGTATTTT. It encodes CSAGQPTDTQYF. J is TRBJ2-3 and V is TRBV29-1; TRBD1 is a possible D gene (6 bases). Trimming stripped 7 bases from V and 2 bases from J, with 10 bases between. CDR1 is SQVTM and CDR2 is ANQGSEA in the germline V gene. The CDR3 extends over 12 amino acids.

The V call is TRBV5-1, the J call TRBJ2-7; TRBD2 matches at 8 bases. The germline CDR1 and CDR2 sequences are SGHRS and YFSETQ. CDR3 length: 13 residues. V was clipped by 6 bases and J by 6 bases; unmatched bases: 8. CDR3 bases: TGCGCCAGCAAGGCGGGGGGCGAAACCGAGCAGTACTTC. This sequence encodes CASKAGGETEQYF.

V and J are TRBV27 and TRBJ2-3; no definite D call. V was shortened by 2 bases and J by 2 bases, with 11 bases between the two germline ends. This CDR3 comprises 15 residues. Germline values: CDR1 MNHEY, CDR2 SMNVEV (reference sequence). The CDR3 region is CASSLSPTLTDTQYF. In nucleotides, the CDR3 is TGTGCCAGCAGTTTAAGCCCAACTCTCACAGATACGCAGTATTTT.

The rearrangement joins TRBV18 to TRBJ2-1, with TRBD1 identical over 8 bases. J gave up 5 bases and V 1 base, and 7 bases lay outside the gene matches. The CDR3 consists of 16 residues. Germline CDR1 KGHSH, CDR2 LQKENI. CDR3 amino acids: CASSPRVQGANNEQFF. In nucleotides, the CDR3 is TGTGCCAGCTCACCACGGGTCCAGGGGGCAAACAATGAGCAGTTCTTC.

The V and J genes are TRBV9 and TRBJ1-1; D not certain. This CDR3 spans 14 amino acids. Trimming stripped 0 bases from V and 1 base from J, with 7 bases between. CDR1 and CDR2 from the germline V gene are SGDLS and YYNGEE. The CDR3 bases are TGTGCCAGCAGCGTAGCAGCAGGGAACACTGAAGCTTTCTTT. It specifies CASSVAAGNTEAFF.